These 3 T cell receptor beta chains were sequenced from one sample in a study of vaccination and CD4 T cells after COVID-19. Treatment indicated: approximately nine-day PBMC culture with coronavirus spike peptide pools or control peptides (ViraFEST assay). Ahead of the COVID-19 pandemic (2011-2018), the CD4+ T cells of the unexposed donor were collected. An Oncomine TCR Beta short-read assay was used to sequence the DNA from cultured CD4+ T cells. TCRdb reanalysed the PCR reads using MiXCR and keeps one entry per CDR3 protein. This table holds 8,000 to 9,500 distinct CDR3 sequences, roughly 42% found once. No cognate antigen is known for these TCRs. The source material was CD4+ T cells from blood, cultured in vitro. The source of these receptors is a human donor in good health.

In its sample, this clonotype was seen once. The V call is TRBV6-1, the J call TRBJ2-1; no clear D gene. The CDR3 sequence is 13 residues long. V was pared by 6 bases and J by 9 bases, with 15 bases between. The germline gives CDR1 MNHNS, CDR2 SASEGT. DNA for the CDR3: TGTGCCAGCAGCTCAAGGGCTAGGGTTGAGCAGTTCTTC. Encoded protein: CASSSRARVEQFF.

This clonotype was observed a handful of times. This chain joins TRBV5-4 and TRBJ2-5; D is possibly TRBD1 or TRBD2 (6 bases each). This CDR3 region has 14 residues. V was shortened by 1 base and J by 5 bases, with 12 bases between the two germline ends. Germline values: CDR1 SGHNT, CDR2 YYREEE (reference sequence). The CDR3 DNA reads TGTGCCAGCAGCTTGTTGGGGGGCGGGGAGACCCAGTACTTC. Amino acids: CASSLLGGGETQYF.

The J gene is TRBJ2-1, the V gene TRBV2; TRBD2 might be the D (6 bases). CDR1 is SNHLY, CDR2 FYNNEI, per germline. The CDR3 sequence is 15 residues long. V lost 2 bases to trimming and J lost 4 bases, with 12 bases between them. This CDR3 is CASSEWRAGYNEQFF. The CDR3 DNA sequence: TGTGCCAGCAGTGAATGGAGGGCGGGATACAATGAGCAGTTCTTC.